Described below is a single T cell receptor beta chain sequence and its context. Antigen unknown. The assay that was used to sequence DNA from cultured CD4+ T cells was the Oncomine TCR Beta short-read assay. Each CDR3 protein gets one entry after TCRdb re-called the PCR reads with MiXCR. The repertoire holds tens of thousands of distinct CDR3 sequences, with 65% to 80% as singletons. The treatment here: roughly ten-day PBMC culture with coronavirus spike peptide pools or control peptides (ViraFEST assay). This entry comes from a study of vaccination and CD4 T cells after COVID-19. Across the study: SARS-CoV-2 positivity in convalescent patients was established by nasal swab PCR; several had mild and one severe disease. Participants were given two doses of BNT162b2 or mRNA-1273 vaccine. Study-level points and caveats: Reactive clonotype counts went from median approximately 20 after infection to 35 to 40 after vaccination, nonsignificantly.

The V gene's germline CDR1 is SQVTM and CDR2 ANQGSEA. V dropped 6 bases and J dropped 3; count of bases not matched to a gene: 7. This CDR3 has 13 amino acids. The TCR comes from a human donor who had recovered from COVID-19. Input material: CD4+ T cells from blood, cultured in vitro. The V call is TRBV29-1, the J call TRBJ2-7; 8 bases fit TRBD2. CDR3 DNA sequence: TGCAGCGTGATAGCGGGGCGAAGCTACGAGCAGTACTTC. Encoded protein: CSVIAGRSYEQYF.